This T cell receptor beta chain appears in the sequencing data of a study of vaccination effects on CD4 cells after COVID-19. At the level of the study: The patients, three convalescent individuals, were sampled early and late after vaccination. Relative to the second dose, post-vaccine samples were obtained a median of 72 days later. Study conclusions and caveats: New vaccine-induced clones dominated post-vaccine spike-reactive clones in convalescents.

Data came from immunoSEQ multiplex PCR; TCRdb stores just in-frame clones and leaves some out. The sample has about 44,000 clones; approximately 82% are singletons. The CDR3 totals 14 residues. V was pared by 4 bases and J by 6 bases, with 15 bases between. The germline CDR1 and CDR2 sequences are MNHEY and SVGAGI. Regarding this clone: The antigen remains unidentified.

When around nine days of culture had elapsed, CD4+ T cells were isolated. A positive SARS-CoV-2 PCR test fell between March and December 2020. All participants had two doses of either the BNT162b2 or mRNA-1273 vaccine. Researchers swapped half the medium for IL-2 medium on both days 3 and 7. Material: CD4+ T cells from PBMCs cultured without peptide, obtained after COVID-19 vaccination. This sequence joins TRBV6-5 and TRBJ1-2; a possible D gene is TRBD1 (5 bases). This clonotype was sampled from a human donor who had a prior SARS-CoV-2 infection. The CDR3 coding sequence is TGTGCCAGCAGTTTCCCTGGGGCGCGAAATGGCTACACCTTC. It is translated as CASSFPGARNGYTF.